These T cell receptor beta chains were read from a single sample in a study of cytomegalovirus exposure and HLA in healthy donors. The table came from immunoSEQ multiplex PCR; TCRdb's copy has only in-frame clones and leaves some out. The sample lists around 170,000 clones, over 65% occurring once. The sample taken for sequencing was PBMCs. Source of these receptors: a man aged 18-30 years in good health and CMV-seronegative. Both conserved end residues are part of each CDR3. A D gene is named only where the DNA matches it firmly. The size field is filled for only some rows; it gives once, few, many or a size class.

J gene | clone size | V gene | D gene | CDR3 protein | CDR3 DNA
TRBJ2-2 | - | TRBV7-9 | - | CASSLAKNTGELFF | TGTGCCAGCAGCTTAGCCAAGAACACCGGGGAGCTGTTTTTT
TRBJ2-3 | few | TRBV7-3 | - | CASSLLTSSADTQYF | TGTGCCAGCAGCTTATTAACTAGTTCGGCAGATACGCAGTATTTT
TRBJ1-3 | once | TRBV19 | TRBD1 | CASSIPLDRARGNTIYF | TGTGCCAGTAGTATCCCCTTGGACAGGGCGAGAGGAAACACCATATATTTT
TRBJ2-7 | - | TRBV27 | TRBD2 | CASSLGGRAEQYF | TGTGCCAGCAGTTTAGGCGGGAGGGCCGAGCAGTACTTC
TRBJ2-3 | once | TRBV9 | TRBD1 | CASSVAGGQGSGTDTQYF | TGTGCCAGCAGCGTAGCAGGGGGACAGGGATCTGGCACAGATACGCAGTATTTT
TRBJ2-7 | - | TRBV28 | - | CASNLGGPSYEQYF | TGTGCCAGCAATCTAGGGGGACCCAGCTACGAGCAGTACTTC
TRBJ1-4 | once | TRBV30 | TRBD1 | CAWSLPTGIDEKLFF | TGTGCCTGGAGTCTCCCGACAGGGATCGATGAAAAACTGTTTTTT
TRBJ1-6 | once | TRBV6-6 | - | CASSWDKPGLDSPLHF | TGTGCCAGCAGTTGGGATAAACCAGGGTTGGATTCACCCCTCCACTTT
TRBJ1-1 | - | TRBV11-2 | - | CASSGWGDNTEAFF | TGTGCCAGCAGCGGGTGGGGGGATAACACTGAAGCTTTCTTT
TRBJ1-2 | - | TRBV20-1 | - | CSARGAEGYTF | TGCAGTGCTAGGGGGGCTGAAGGCTACACCTTC
TRBJ2-3 | once | TRBV7-9 | TRBD1 | CASSDRTGSITDTQYF | TGTGCCAGCAGCGACCGGACAGGGTCGATCACAGATACGCAGTATTTT
TRBJ2-2 | - | TRBV11-3 | - | CASSLQNTGELFF | TGTGCCAGCAGCTTACAGAACACCGGGGAGCTGTTTTTT
TRBJ2-7 | - | TRBV5-6 | - | CASSSERQGLNHEQYF | TGTGCCAGCAGCTCTGAAAGACAGGGACTGAACCACGAGCAGTACTTC
TRBJ2-5 | - | TRBV4-3 | TRBD2 | CASSRLGLAVETQYF | TGCGCCAGCAGCCGATTGGGACTAGCGGTAGAGACCCAGTACTTC
TRBJ2-1 | - | TRBV4-1 | TRBD2 | CASSQKVLAGGDEQFF | TGCGCCAGCAGCCAAAAGGTACTAGCGGGGGGCGATGAGCAGTTCTTC
TRBJ1-5 | - | TRBV28 | TRBD1 | CASSLRQGIKEDQPQHF | TGTGCCAGCAGTCTCCGACAGGGGATAAAAGAGGATCAGCCCCAGCATTTT
TRBJ1-2 | - | TRBV4-3 | - | CASSPGSPYGYTF | TGCGCCAGCAGTCCCGGGTCTCCCTATGGCTACACCTTC
TRBJ2-5 | - | TRBV11-3 | - | CASSMEGAKETQYF | TGTGCCAGCAGCATGGAAGGGGCCAAAGAGACCCAGTACTTC
TRBJ2-1 | - | TRBV7-8 | TRBD2 | CASSLSLAITNEQFF | TGTGCCAGCAGCCTTTCACTAGCGATAACTAATGAGCAGTTCTTC
TRBJ2-1 | few | TRBV6-5 | TRBD2 | CASSLIWRGGRSEQFF | TGTGCCAGCAGTTTGATCTGGCGGGGGGGCCGGAGTGAGCAGTTCTTC
TRBJ1-1 | once | TRBV18 | - | CAGSSRQLNTEAFF | TGTGCCGGCTCATCTCGACAGCTGAACACTGAAGCTTTCTTT
TRBJ2-5 | once | TRBV7-2 | - | CASSRDLQETQYF | TGTGCCAGCAGCCGGGACTTACAAGAGACCCAGTACTTC
TRBJ2-2 | few | TRBV6-5 | TRBD2 | CASRPGTSTGELFF | TGTGCCAGCAGGCCCGGGACTAGCACCGGGGAGCTGTTTTTT
TRBJ2-5 | - | TRBV4-1 | TRBD2 | CASSQGSGGLLRETQYF | TGCGCCAGCAGCCAAGGAAGCGGGGGGCTTCTTCGGGAGACCCAGTACTTC
TRBJ1-2 | - | TRBV2 | TRBD1 | CASSRDRNYGYTF | TGTGCCAGCAGCCGGGACAGGAACTATGGCTACACCTTC
TRBJ2-7 | - | TRBV19 | TRBD2 | CASSMVAGGGWYEQYF | TGTGCCAGTAGTATGGTAGCGGGAGGGGGTTGGTACGAGCAGTACTTC
TRBJ2-1 | - | TRBV21-1 | - | CASSKVLDNEQFF | TGTGCCAGCAGCAAAGTCTTAGACAATGAGCAGTTCTTC
TRBJ2-7 | - | TRBV7-2 | TRBD1 | CASTSQSGTGYEQYF | TGTGCCAGCACCTCACAATCCGGGACAGGCTACGAGCAGTACTTC
TRBJ1-2 | - | TRBV6-5 | TRBD1 | CASRPDRDYGYTF | TGTGCCAGCAGGCCCGACAGGGACTATGGCTACACCTTC
TRBJ2-7 | once | TRBV7-3 | TRBD2 | CASSLQAGGLYEQYF | TGTGCCAGCAGCTTACAGGCGGGGGGGCTCTACGAGCAGTACTTC
TRBJ1-1 | few | TRBV13 | TRBD1 | CASSLAASRGRGTEAFF | TGTGCCAGCAGCTTAGCCGCCTCGAGGGGGCGGGGCACTGAAGCTTTCTTT
TRBJ1-1 | few | TRBV9 | TRBD1 | CASSPPRDSNTEAFF | TGTGCCAGCAGCCCCCCCCGGGACAGCAACACTGAAGCTTTCTTT
TRBJ2-7 | - | TRBV27 | - | CASSLYGGLYEQYF | TGTGCCAGCAGTTTATATGGGGGCCTCTACGAGCAGTACTTC
TRBJ1-6 | once | TRBV5-6 | - | CASRYGVVSPLHF | TGTGCCAGCCGATACGGGGTGGTGTCACCCCTCCACTTT
TRBJ2-1 | - | TRBV2 | TRBD2 | CASREGSSGVNEQFF | TGTGCCAGCAGGGAGGGGTCCAGCGGGGTCAATGAGCAGTTCTTC
TRBJ1-4 | few | TRBV19 | TRBD1 | CASSRDRGKNEKLFF | TGTGCCAGTAGTCGGGACAGGGGAAAAAATGAAAAACTGTTTTTT
TRBJ1-3 | few | TRBV5-6 | - | CASSSRDSGNTIYF | TGTGCCAGCAGTTCCAGGGACTCTGGAAACACCATATATTTT
TRBJ2-7 | - | TRBV7-6 | TRBD1 | CASSLAPGQGGYEQYF | TGTGCCAGCAGCTTAGCACCGGGACAGGGAGGTTACGAGCAGTACTTC
TRBJ1-2 | - | TRBV29-1 | - | CSVLRRGSYGYTF | TGCAGCGTTCTCCGGCGGGGAAGCTATGGCTACACCTTC
TRBJ2-7 | once | TRBV14 | - | CASSHLATYEQYF | TGTGCCAGCAGCCACCTAGCCACCTACGAGCAGTACTTC
TRBJ2-1 | - | TRBV4-3 | - | CASSQDLPANEQFF | TGCGCCAGCAGCCAAGATCTCCCAGCGAATGAGCAGTTCTTC